This is a list of T cell receptor beta chains from one sample in a study of T cells in Graves' hyperthyroidism and ophthalmopathy. One entry per CDR3 protein, called by TCRdb with MiXCR from the multiplex PCR reads. The sample records about 270,000 distinct CDR3 sequences, less than 30% being singletons. The sample consisted of blood. The receptors stem from a man aged 40-49 years with Graves' hyperthyroidism that later progressed to Graves' ophthalmopathy. Each CDR3 is given with its conserved first and last residue.

>TRBV20-1
CSARRSAQETQYF
>TRBV2
CASSVIKDTEAFF
>TRBV24-1
CATSEHGDVNTEAFF
>TRBV10-1
CASRQQGTTEAFF
>TRBV6-1
CASRETGAASYEQYF
>TRBV5-1
CASSLVLDSTDTQYF
>TRBV4-2
CASSQVVLRVGTGELFF
>TRBV6-5
CASSYLSRGEDIQYF
>TRBV20-1
CSATTSSGRGNYEQYF
>TRBV30
CAWGQELNTEAFF
>TRBV20-1
CRGIWGRDTEAFF
>TRBV24-1
CATSETILATQFF
>TRBV29-1
CSAEGVGQGEAFF
>TRBV24-1
CATSDPVGDREKETQYF
>TRBV6-4
CASSPVLLAGGVPYEQYF
>TRBV5-1
CASSLAGRGHGQPQHF
>TRBV28
CASSLTGPPKWSNQPQHF
>TRBV6-1
CASSDRGANGYTF
>TRBV10-3
CATERDRGNTEAFF
>TRBV28
CASSSGQLETQYF